This TCR beta chain was recovered during a study of blood T cells in healthy people across ages. Per the germline V gene, CDR1 is SQVTM and CDR2 is ANQGSEA. The CDR3 sequence is 10 residues long. The V end lost 7 bases, the J end lost 5 bases, and 9 bases lay between the germline ends. This clonotype was counted between two and nine times. The use of a sample-barcoded 5' primer and a J-beta primer mix characterized a second PCR of roughly 6 to 12 cycles. TCRdb ran MiXCR on the 5' RACE reads and lists one entry per CDR3 protein. Of 600,000 to 1,000,000 distinct CDR3 sequences in the sample, around 25% were seen once. This same sample was also part of a study on T cells of mothers and their children.

This chain links TRBV29-1 with TRBJ2-7; D tentatively reads TRBD1 or TRBD2 (6 bases each). The sample taken for sequencing was blood. The TCR comes from a boy aged 5 to 17 in good health. The CDR3 spells CSAGGNEQYF. CDR3 nucleotides: TGCAGCGCCGGGGGCAACGAGCAGTACTTC.